This T cell receptor beta chain emerged from a study of T cells in Graves' hyperthyroidism and ophthalmopathy. The patients, who ranged from 18 to 65 in age, presented with newly diagnosed hyperthyroidism lasting under 2 months. Germline values: CDR1 MNHEY, CDR2 SVGEGT. CDR3 length equals 15 residues. Trimming stripped 2 bases from V and 1 base from J, with 11 bases between. Using RNA transcripts as the source, TCR beta CDR3 regions were amplified. The primer set for the first-round RT-PCR of the TCR CDR3 was HTBI. In TCRdb, the multiplex PCR reads were re-called with MiXCR into one record per CDR3 protein. The data contain a few hundred thousand distinct CDR3 sequences, approximately 15% of them singletons.

The chain joins TRBV6-2 or TRBV6-3 to TRBJ2-5; unclear D gene. The TCR comes from a woman younger than 45 with Graves' hyperthyroidism that later progressed to Graves' ophthalmopathy. Sequenced material: blood. CDR3 sequence: CASSYRDRTQETQYF. The CDR3 DNA reads as TGTGCCAGCAGTTACCGTGACCGAACCCAAGAGACCCAGTACTTC.